These 21 T cell receptor beta chains originate from one sample sequenced in a study of neurological immune-mediated disorders. TCRdb re-called the 5' RACE reads through MiXCR, storing one row per CDR3 protein. The sample carries approximately 40,000 distinct CDR3 sequences, about an eighth recorded once. The sequencing sample was made of PBMCs. The source is a female donor in good health.

This clonotype was counted at least ten times. The chain recombines TRBV5-1 with TRBJ1-4; D possibly corresponds to TRBD1 (6 bases). The V end was cut by 4 bases, the J end by 0 bases, with 16 bases between. The CDR3 is 17 amino acids. The germline V gene has CDR1 SGHRS and CDR2 YFSETQ. The CDR3 loop is CASSTGGSTTTNEKLFF. CDR3 DNA: TGCGCCAGCAGCACTGGGGGCAGCACCACAACTAATGAAAAACTGTTTTTT.

In this sample, this clonotype turned up many times. The CDR3 protein is CASSLEFEQFF. The CDR3 DNA follows: TGTGCCAGCAGCTTGGAGTTTGAGCAGTTCTTC. The chain couples TRBV5-5 to TRBJ2-1; D gene uncertain. The V end was cut by 0 bases, the J end by 9 bases, with 4 bases between. There are 11 residues in the CDR3. Germline V gives CDR1 SGHKS, CDR2 YYEKEE (reference sequence). The full variable domain, with the rest looked up from reference TRBV5-5 and TRBJ2-1, is DAGVTQSPTHLIKTRGQQVTLRCSPISGHKSVSWYQQVLGQGPQFIFQYYEKEERGRGNFPDRFSARQFPNYSSELNVNALLLGDSALYLCASSLEFEQFFGPGTRLTVL.

This chain joins TRBV20-1 and TRBJ2-1, with 8 positions matching TRBD1. The V gene end was trimmed by 6 bases and the J gene end by 7 bases; junction bases not matched to a gene: 8. The CDR3 spans 13 residues. From germline, CDR1 is DFQATT and CDR2 SNEGSKA (reference sequence). The CDR3 region is CSAERTGMNEQFF. In nucleotides, the CDR3 is TGCAGTGCCGAAAGGACAGGGATGAATGAGCAGTTCTTC.

Ten or more counts support this clonotype. The rearrangement joins TRBV5-1 to TRBJ1-1; TRBD1 might be the D (5 bases). V shed 0 bases and J shed 3 bases, with 9 bases lying between them. Germline CDR1 SGHRS, CDR2 YFSETQ. The length of the CDR3 is 14 residues. The CDR3 loop is CASSLGQIYTEAFF. The CDR3 nucleotides read TGCGCCAGCAGCTTGGGACAGATTTACACTGAAGCTTTCTTT.

This clonotype was seen many times. The V and J genes are TRBV4-2 and TRBJ1-5; D gene uncertain. The CDR3 runs to 12 residues. The V gene lost 0 bases and the J gene lost 7 bases, with 4 bases spanning the gap. Germline V gene lookup returns CDR1 LGHNA and CDR2 YNFKEQ. The CDR3 loop is CASSQDKQPQHF. As DNA, the CDR3 is TGTGCCAGCAGCCAAGATAAACAGCCCCAGCATTTT.

This clonotype has ten or more counts. The J gene is TRBJ2-1, the V gene TRBV5-1, with D perhaps TRBD2 (5 bases). CDR1 is SGHRS and CDR2 is YFSETQ in the germline V gene. The CDR3 loop spans 15 amino acids. The V end lost 4 bases, the J end lost 5 bases, and 16 bases lay between the germline ends. CDR3 coding DNA: TGCGCCAGCAGCCCGACTGCGTCGCGGGACAATGAGCAGTTCTTC. It specifies CASSPTASRDNEQFF. The complete variable domain, with remaining parts taken from reference TRBV5-1 and TRBJ2-1, reads KAGVTQTPRYLIKTRGQQVTLSCSPISGHRSVSWYQQTPGQGLQFLFEYFSETQRNKGNFPGRFSGRQFSNSRSEMNVSTLELGDSALYLCASSPTASRDNEQFFGPGTRLTVL.

At least ten counts were recorded for this clonotype. The chain has TRBV5-1 and TRBJ2-1, with 8 bases lining up with TRBD2. Germline V gene lookup returns CDR1 SGHRS and CDR2 YFSETQ. Germline trimming cut 4 bases from V and 4 bases from J; bases unmatched to any gene: 4. The CDR3 consists of 14 residues. CDR3 loop: CASSGTSGYNEQFF. The CDR3 coding sequence is TGCGCCAGCAGCGGAACTAGCGGATACAATGAGCAGTTCTTC.

The table lists this clonotype with many counts. The chain links TRBV20-1 to TRBJ1-1; D is unresolved. V lost 3 bases to trimming and J lost 0 bases, with 8 bases between them. The CDR3 runs to 13 residues. Germline values: CDR1 DFQATT, CDR2 SNEGSKA (reference sequence). Here the CDR3 DNA reads TGCAGTGCTAGGCCAAGTCTGAACACTGAAGCTTTCTTT. It yields the protein CSARPSLNTEAFF.

This clonotype appeared a few times. The chain recombines TRBV29-1 with TRBJ2-3, with TRBD1 matching over 10 bases. Trimming at V came to 6 bases and at J to 2 bases, leaving 5 bases not matched to a gene. Per the germline V gene, CDR1 is SQVTM and CDR2 is ANQGSEA. CDR3 size: 14 residues. Here the CDR3 reads CSVDRGPNTDTQYF. The DNA for the CDR3 is TGCAGCGTCGACAGGGGGCCAAACACAGATACGCAGTATTTT.

As regards this clonotype: The junction departs from the called germline gene at one end, perhaps through a read error. The CDR3 spells CASRFAGQRNTEAVF. The DNA of the CDR3 is TGTGCCAGCAGATTCGCGGGACAAAGGAACACTGAAGCTGTCTTT. The J gene is TRBJ1-1, the V gene TRBV12-3 or TRBV12-4, with D possibly matching TRBD1 (6 bases). The CDR3 extends over 15 amino acids.

This clonotype was recorded at least ten times. The CDR3 region has the DNA TGCGCCAGCAGCAATTTACAGGGCTACGAGCAGTACTTC. Its translation is CASSNLQGYEQYF. The V call is TRBV5-1, the J call TRBJ2-7, with D possibly being TRBD1 (6 bases). Germline CDR1 SGHRS, CDR2 YFSETQ. The CDR3 sequence is 13 residues long. The V end lost 4 bases, the J end lost 3 bases, and 11 bases lay between the germline ends.

This clonotype was counted only a few times. The chain employs TRBV5-1 and TRBJ2-7; D is unresolved. Trimming stripped 4 bases from V and 8 bases from J, with 19 bases between. The CDR3 sequence is 14 residues long. Germline V gene lookup returns CDR1 SGHRS and CDR2 YFSETQ. The CDR3 here is CASSPGFGDRQQYF. The DNA for the CDR3 is TGCGCCAGCAGCCCCGGGTTTGGGGATAGGCAGCAGTACTTC. Full variable domain (remainder filled in from reference TRBV5-1 and TRBJ2-7): KAGVTQTPRYLIKTRGQQVTLSCSPISGHRSVSWYQQTPGQGLQFLFEYFSETQRNKGNFPGRFSGRQFSNSRSEMNVSTLELGDSALYLCASSPGFGDRQQYFGPGTRLTVT.

This clonotype was seen many times. The chain has TRBV5-1 and TRBJ2-1, with no clear D. Germline V CDR1 and CDR2: SGHRS, YFSETQ. The CDR3 is 15 residues long. V lost 4 bases and J 0 bases, leaving 11 bases between the germline ends. CDR3 loop: CASSPSLSSYNEQFF. CDR3 nucleotide sequence: TGCGCCAGCAGCCCTTCCTTGAGCTCCTACAATGAGCAGTTCTTC.

This clonotype was recorded many times. The chain joins TRBV20-1 to TRBJ2-7; 7 bases match TRBD1. With 6 bases clipped from V and 4 bases from J, the junction kept 12 bases outside the gene matches. The CDR3 is made up of 14 amino acids. Germline V CDR1 and CDR2: DFQATT, SNEGSKA (reference sequence). The CDR3 sequence: CSANPAGGRYEQYF. CDR3 DNA sequence: TGCAGTGCCAATCCGGCAGGGGGAAGGTACGAGCAGTACTTC.

Many counts were recorded for this clonotype. The rearrangement links TRBV20-1 to TRBJ2-3; D possibly corresponds to TRBD2 (6 bases). Germline assignment: CDR1 DFQATT and CDR2 SNEGSKA (reference sequence). The CDR3 spans 12 residues. V gave up 6 bases and J gave up 2 bases, with 9 bases separating them. The CDR3 coding sequence is TGCAGTGCCATAGCGGACACAGATACGCAGTATTTT. This sequence encodes CSAIADTDTQYF.

At least ten counts were recorded for this clonotype. The chain joins TRBV20-1 to TRBJ2-1; TRBD2 agrees at 9 bases. Germline CDR1 reads DFQATT; CDR2 reads SNEGSKA (reference sequence). The ends lost 0 bases at V and 2 bases at J; junction bases unmatched: 2. The CDR3 consists of 15 residues. The CDR3 bases are TGCAGTGCTAGAGAGGCTAGCGGGACCTACAATGAGCAGTTCTTC. Protein: CSAREASGTYNEQFF.

This clonotype showed up many times. The chain uses TRBV3-1 and TRBJ2-3; 7 positions match TRBD1. The V gene end was trimmed by 2 bases and the J gene end by 7 bases; junction bases not matched to a gene: 12. This CDR3 comprises 16 residues. CDR1 is LGHDT, CDR2 YNNKEL, per germline (reference sequence). The CDR3 loop is CASSQRSTGNRNTQYF. CDR3 bases: TGTGCCAGCAGCCAACGGTCGACAGGGAACAGGAATACGCAGTATTTT.

The chain joins TRBV12-3 or TRBV12-4 to TRBJ1-3; 7 bases are shared with TRBD1. J gave up 4 bases and V 6 bases, and 9 bases lay outside the gene matches. There are 15 residues in the CDR3. The CDR3 spells CASRPDRVGGNTIYF. For the CDR3, the DNA is TGTGCCAGCAGACCCGACAGGGTGGGGGGAAACACCATATATTTT.

V usage is TRBV7-2 and J usage is TRBJ1-2; tentative D call: TRBD1 (5 bases). Germline V gene data show CDR1 as SGHTA and CDR2 as FQGNSA. With 1 base removed from V and 2 bases from J, the gap between germline ends came to 11 bases. The CDR3 extends over 15 amino acids. The CDR3 sequence is CASSLVFQGNYGYTF. DNA for the CDR3: TGTGCCAGCAGCTTAGTTTTTCAGGGAAACTATGGCTACACCTTC.

Many counts were recorded for this clonotype. The chain couples TRBV7-9 to TRBJ2-1; the D gene is possibly TRBD2 (5 bases). The CDR3 has 16 amino acids. Germline loops: CDR1 SEHNR, CDR2 FQNEAQ (reference sequence). V was shortened by 4 bases and J by 8 bases, with 21 bases between the two germline ends. Written as DNA, the CDR3 is TGTGCCAGCAGCTCCCTCCGGGGAAACTATCGGGATGAGCAGTTCTTC. It translates to CASSSLRGNYRDEQFF.

This clonotype has at least ten counts. V gene TRBV9 combines with J gene TRBJ1-2; 11 nucleotides line up with TRBD1. This CDR3 region has 15 residues. Germline-derived CDR1 and CDR2 are SGDLS and YYNGEE. Trimming at V came to 4 bases and at J to 4 bases, leaving 6 bases not matched to a gene. CDR3 amino acids: CASSSDRGQGYGYTF. The CDR3 DNA reads TGTGCCAGCAGCTCGGACAGGGGGCAGGGCTATGGCTACACCTTC.